The clone carrying this T cell receptor (beta chain) was detected ten times or more. The data originate from a study of T-cell reconstitution after alpha-beta-depleted transplantation in children. Germline loops: CDR1 SGHTA, CDR2 FQGTGA. The CDR3 totals 14 residues. V was shortened by 5 bases and J by 5 bases, with 15 bases between the two germline ends. The TCRbeta library was prepared with unique molecular identifiers. Using its own MiXCR run on the PCR reads, TCRdb lists one record per CDR3 protein. The sample lists under 400,000 distinct CDR3 sequences; approximately 23% were seen once. This sequence joins TRBV7-3 and TRBJ2-5; a possible D gene is TRBD1 (5 bases). This receptor was taken from a male patient under 18 who had a stem cell transplant for acute lymphoblastic leukemia, so the T cells may come from the graft donor. This material consisted of PBMCs, mostly from graft donor cells, taken 180 days after TCRalphabeta/CD19-depleted stem cell transplant. CDR3 bases: TGTGCCAGCAGCCCCCGAGACAGAAGGGAGACCCAGTACTTC. Protein sequence: CASSPRDRRETQYF.